This T cell receptor (beta chain) was found in a study of cytomegalovirus exposure and HLA in healthy donors. Overall study findings and caveats: Highly shared variants forming one cluster were likely a sequencing artifact. Analysis was carried out at a later point, and it linked a missense DCLRE1C variant to TCR beta V- and J-gene trimming. Three CMV-associated chains were confirmed in vitro to be specific for CMV antigens. It was reportedly the case that the classifier diagnosed cytomegalovirus status with high specificity and sensitivity.

The PCR contained 60 Vbeta and 13 Jbeta primers. The repertoire was sequenced with immunoSEQ multiplex PCR; TCRdb's copy has only in-frame clones and lacks some. In all, the sample yields 40,000 to 50,000 clones. Remarks on this clone: The antigen remains undetermined.

Germline CDR1 reads MNHNS; CDR2 reads SASEGT. The CDR3 totals 11 residues. The V end was cut by 4 bases, the J end by 6 bases, with 6 bases between. This sequence originates from a woman in her 30s in good health and CMV-seronegative. Sequences were obtained from PBMCs. The chain is built from TRBV6-1 and TRBJ1-1; D is unresolved. The CDR3 DNA is TGTGCCAGCAGTGGGCCTCCTGAAGCTTTCTTT. It encodes CASSGPPEAFF.